This TCR beta chain was retrieved from a study of blood T cell repertoires in COVID-19. Overall study context: Samples taken during acute and convalescent COVID-19 were collected in the United States, Italy and Spain. PBMCs, B-cell-depleted T cells, or T cells provided the cDNA or gDNA that made up the material.

In the authors' workflow: Scientists estimated how many nucleated cells there were by amplifying reference gene primers. Using immunoSEQ multiplex PCR, the repertoire was profiled, and TCRdb retains in-frame clones only, with some absent. That table gives V, J and clone size, and the DNA gave D and trimming. Among 95,000 to 110,000 clones, over 65% were seen once, and the ten largest hold roughly a quarter. The germline V and J ends were trimmed by 6 bases and 0 bases, with 9 bases remaining between them. Looked up from germline, CDR1 is MNHEY and CDR2 is SVGEGT. The CDR3 length is 14 residues. What was sequenced was peripheral blood. The chain couples TRBV6-2 or TRBV6-3 to TRBJ1-5; D uncertain. The clonotype originates from a man aged 55 to 69 with acute or convalescent COVID-19. The CDR3 spells CASSLQYSNQPQHF. CDR3 coding DNA: TGTGCCAGCAGCTTACAATATAGCAATCAGCCCCAGCATTTT.